These 15 T cell receptor beta chains were sequenced from one sample in a study of blood T cell repertoires in COVID-19. Libraries were prepared by immunoSEQ multiplex PCR; TCRdb keeps only in-frame clonotypes and omits some of them. The sample gives about 49,000 clones, roughly nine tenths of which show up once; under 6% is in the top ten. Material: peripheral blood. The receptors stem from a man aged 35-49 years with active COVID-19.

The chain couples TRBV11-2 to TRBJ1-2, with TRBD1 matching over 7 bases. CDR1 is SGHAT, CDR2 FQNNGV, per germline. The J segment lost 10 bases and the V segment lost 5 bases, leaving 7 bases of the junction unmatched. The CDR3 extends over 12 amino acids. The CDR3 protein is CASSPDRLFYTF. CDR3 nucleotides: TGTGCCAGCAGCCCGGACAGGCTATTCTACACCTTC.

The rearrangement uses TRBV5-1 and TRBJ1-1, with TRBD1 as a possible D gene (6 bases). Trimming stripped 3 bases from V and 1 base from J, with 13 bases between. CDR1 is SGHRS and CDR2 is YFSETQ in the germline V gene. The CDR3 has 15 residues. The CDR3 region is CASSSRGPENTEAFF. The CDR3 bases are TGCGCCAGCAGCTCCAGGGGCCCGGAGAACACTGAAGCTTTCTTT.

The chain combines TRBV4-1 with TRBJ2-7; 12 bases agree with TRBD2. The V gene end was trimmed by 4 bases and the J gene end by 2 bases; junction bases not matched to a gene: 12. The V gene's germline CDR1 is MGHRA and CDR2 YSYEKL. This CDR3 has 18 amino acids. The CDR3 nucleotides read TGCGCCAGCAGCCTGCACAATATACTAGCGGGGGGTGCCTACGAGCAGTACTTC. It encodes CASSLHNILAGGAYEQYF.

This clone was seen a handful of times. This rearrangement joins TRBV19 to TRBJ2-7, with 10 bases lining up with TRBD1. Germline loops: CDR1 LNHDA, CDR2 SQIVND (reference sequence). V shed 7 bases, J shed 2 bases, and the junction held 8 bases outside the gene matches. The CDR3 has 15 amino acids. The CDR3: CASTRTGTGAYEQYF. The CDR3 DNA is TGTGCCAGTACCCGAACCGGGACAGGGGCCTACGAGCAGTACTTC.

This chain links TRBV5-6 with TRBJ2-1, with unresolved D. The germline V gene encodes CDR1 SGHDT and CDR2 YYEEEE. Trimming removed 4 bases from V and 1 base from J, with 15 bases in between. The CDR3 sequence is 16 residues long. The CDR3 loop reads CASSPTDSWSYNEQFF. DNA for the CDR3: TGTGCCAGCAGCCCTACAGATTCCTGGTCCTACAATGAGCAGTTCTTC.

This chain joins TRBV6-5 and TRBJ2-1; D perhaps matches TRBD1 (7 bases). CDR3 size: 14 residues. Germline V gives CDR1 MNHEY, CDR2 SVGAGI. V lost 6 bases to trimming and J lost 8 bases, with 17 bases between them. CDR3 sequence (DNA): TGTGCCAGCAGGGAGGGGACAGCCCCAGATGAGCAGTTCTTC. This translates into CASREGTAPDEQFF.

The rearrangement joins TRBV30 to TRBJ1-5; no clear D. The germline CDR1 and CDR2 sequences are GTSNPN and SVGIG (reference sequence). The CDR3 spans 15 residues. V shed 1 base and J shed 7 bases, with 17 bases lying between them. Written as DNA, the CDR3 is TGTGCCTGGAGTGAGGTAGGGAGTGGATGGCAGCCCCAGCATTTT. This sequence encodes CAWSEVGSGWQPQHF.

This chain links TRBV6-1 with TRBJ2-5; D possibly corresponds to TRBD1 (5 bases). The V gene lost 1 base and the J gene lost 0 bases, with 12 bases spanning the gap. The V gene's germline CDR1 is MNHNS and CDR2 SASEGT. The CDR3 sequence is 16 residues long. The DNA of the CDR3 is TGTGCCAGCAGTGAAGAAGCAGGGATTTACCAAGAGACCCAGTACTTC. As protein: CASSEEAGIYQETQYF.

The chain employs TRBV7-9 and TRBJ1-4; the D gene is possibly TRBD1 (6 bases). Trimming left V 6 bases short and J 8 bases short, with 16 bases between. CDR3 length: 14 amino acids. Germline CDR1 SEHNR, CDR2 FQNEAQ (reference sequence). Here the CDR3 DNA reads TGTGCCAGCAGGTCGAGGGATCAGGGGGAAAAACTGTTTTTT. Protein: CASRSRDQGEKLFF.

This chain links TRBV27 with TRBJ2-3; the match to TRBD1 covers 10 bases. The CDR3 runs to 14 residues. V lost 4 bases to trimming and J lost 6 bases; unmatched junction nucleotides: 4. Germline loops: CDR1 MNHEY, CDR2 SMNVEV (reference sequence). CDR3 in DNA: TGTGCCAGCAGTTCCGGGACAGGGGCGGATACGCAGTATTTT. This sequence encodes CASSSGTGADTQYF.

The V and J genes are TRBV27 and TRBJ1-1, with 9 bases lining up with TRBD1. The V gene's germline CDR1 is MNHEY and CDR2 SMNVEV (reference sequence). The V gene end was trimmed by 8 bases and the J gene end by 0 bases; junction bases not matched to a gene: 7. The CDR3 runs 15 residues. Here the CDR3 reads CASGPGTGMNTEAFF. DNA of the CDR3: TGTGCCAGCGGCCCCGGGACAGGGATGAACACTGAAGCTTTCTTT.

This chain joins TRBV6-6 and TRBJ1-1; D gene unclear. V was cut by 2 bases and J by 3 bases, with 7 bases left in between. The CDR3 totals 13 residues. Germline CDR1 and CDR2: MNHNY and SVGAGI (reference sequence). The CDR3 protein is CASSYEEDTEAFF. CDR3 DNA sequence: TGTGCCAGCAGTTACGAAGAGGACACTGAAGCTTTCTTT.

The chain carries TRBV9 and TRBJ1-1; TRBD1 aligns across 7 bases. J was trimmed by 3 bases and V by 3 bases; bases with no gene match: 11. The CDR3 extends over 16 amino acids. Germline values: CDR1 SGDLS, CDR2 YYNGEE. The CDR3 DNA follows: TGTGCCAGCAGCGCCCCAGGGGGAGTAGAGGACACTGAAGCTTTCTTT. Its protein product is CASSAPGGVEDTEAFF.

This clone was seen a few times. The chain employs TRBV4-1 and TRBJ1-2, with a tentative D call TRBD1 (5 bases). This CDR3 region has 15 residues. The ends were cut back, 3 bases at V and 1 base at J, with 12 bases in the middle. Germline loops: CDR1 MGHRA, CDR2 YSYEKL. The CDR3 spells CASSQTPGINYGYTF. DNA of the CDR3: TGCGCCAGCAGCCAGACCCCAGGGATTAACTATGGCTACACCTTC.

This chain links TRBV7-9 with TRBJ2-5, with TRBD1 matching 7 bases. With 1 base clipped from V and 3 bases from J, the junction kept 2 bases outside the gene matches. The CDR3 is made up of 14 amino acids. Germline values: CDR1 SEHNR, CDR2 FQNEAQ (reference sequence). CDR3 in amino acids: CASSLVDREETQYF. DNA for the CDR3: TGTGCCAGCAGCTTAGTCGACAGGGAAGAGACCCAGTACTTC.